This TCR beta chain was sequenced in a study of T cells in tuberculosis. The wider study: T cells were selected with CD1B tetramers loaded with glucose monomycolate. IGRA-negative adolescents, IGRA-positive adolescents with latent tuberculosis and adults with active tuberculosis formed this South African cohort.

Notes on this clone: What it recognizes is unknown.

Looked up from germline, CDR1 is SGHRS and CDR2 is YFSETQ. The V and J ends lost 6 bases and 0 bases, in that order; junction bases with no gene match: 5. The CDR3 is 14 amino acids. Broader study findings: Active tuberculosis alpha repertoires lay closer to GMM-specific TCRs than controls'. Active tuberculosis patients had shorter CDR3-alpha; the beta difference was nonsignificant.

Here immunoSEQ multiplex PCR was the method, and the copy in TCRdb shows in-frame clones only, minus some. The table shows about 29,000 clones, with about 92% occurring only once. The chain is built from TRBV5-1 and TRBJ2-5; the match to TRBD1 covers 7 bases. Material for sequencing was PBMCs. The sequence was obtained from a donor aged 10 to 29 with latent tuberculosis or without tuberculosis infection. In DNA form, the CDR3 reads TGCGCCAGCACGGGGACAGCCGACCAAGAGACCCAGTACTTC. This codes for CASTGTADQETQYF.